Following are 11 T cell receptor beta chains from one sample sequenced in a study of T cells in localized non-small cell lung cancer. Data came from immunoSEQ multiplex PCR; TCRdb stores just in-frame clones and leaves some out. This table has 10,000 to 15,000 clones, 84% appearing once. Sequencing was performed on peripheral blood, taken before any cancer treatment. These receptor sequences come from a male donor older than 55 with stage I squamous cell lung carcinoma.

V and J are TRBV4-2 and TRBJ1-2; unclear D gene. Germline CDR1 LGHNA, CDR2 YNFKEQ. This CDR3 contains 16 residues. V lost 0 bases and J 2 bases, leaving 13 bases between the germline ends. The CDR3 bases are TGTGCCAGCAGCCAAGAGCTTTTCACAAGCAACTATGGCTACACCTTC. Its translation: CASSQELFTSNYGYTF.

The V gene is TRBV30, the J gene TRBJ2-7, with 7 bases identical to TRBD2. The CDR3 contains 13 residues. Germline V lookup: CDR1 GTSNPN, CDR2 SVGIG (reference sequence). V shed 8 bases and J 3 bases; nucleotides not matched to a gene: 10. CDR3 region: CAELPSGHYEQYF. DNA for the CDR3: TGTGCCGAGCTTCCTAGCGGACACTACGAGCAGTACTTC.

V usage is TRBV30 and J usage is TRBJ2-7; D gene ambiguous. The CDR3 runs to 14 residues. V lost 4 bases and J lost 12, with 25 bases in between. Germline CDR1 reads GTSNPN; CDR2 reads SVGIG (reference sequence). CDR3: CAWIPLDRPNPPYF. In DNA form, the CDR3 reads TGTGCCTGGATCCCCCTGGACCGTCCAAACCCCCCGTACTTC.

The rearrangement links TRBV19 to TRBJ1-2; unclear D gene. Trimming stripped 5 bases from V and 8 bases from J, with 15 bases between. This CDR3 comprises 13 residues. Germline V gene lookup returns CDR1 LNHDA and CDR2 SQIVND (reference sequence). The DNA for the CDR3 is TGTGCCAGTAGTCTGGGATTTAGCGGGGGCTACACCTTC. This translates into CASSLGFSGGYTF.

The rearrangement joins TRBV28 to TRBJ1-6, with D maybe TRBD1 (6 bases). CDR3 size: 15 residues. Trimming removed 6 bases from V and 6 bases from J, with 15 bases in between. Per germline, CDR1 MDHEN and CDR2 SYDVKM. CDR3 sequence reads: CASSVSTGFNSPLHF. The DNA of the CDR3 is TGTGCCAGCAGCGTATCCACAGGGTTTAATTCACCCCTCCACTTT.

This clone was observed once. This chain links TRBV10-2 with TRBJ2-3, with D uncertain. V shed 8 bases and J shed 2 bases, with 11 bases lying between them. Germline CDR1 WSHSY, CDR2 SAAADI. This CDR3 has 13 residues. The CDR3 loop reads CASRTRDTDTQYF. The CDR3 DNA reads TGCGCCAGCCGAACCCGAGACACAGATACGCAGTATTTT.

CDR3 region: CASSLFDRAAGELFF. CDR3 nucleotide sequence: TGTGCCAGCAGCCTCTTTGACAGGGCCGCCGGGGAGCTGTTTTTT. The chain is built from TRBV28 and TRBJ2-2, with 7 positions matching TRBD1. The CDR3 covers 15 residues. Per the germline V gene, CDR1 is MDHEN and CDR2 is SYDVKM. With 6 bases clipped from V and 6 bases from J, the junction kept 10 bases outside the gene matches.

The chain combines TRBV10-3 with TRBJ1-1; D is ambiguous. The V gene lost 3 bases and the J gene lost 4 bases, with 3 bases spanning the gap. CDR3 length: 11 residues. Germline V gene lookup returns CDR1 ENHRY and CDR2 SYGVKD. As DNA, the CDR3 is TGTGCCATCAGTGATTCCACTGAAGCTTTCTTT. Protein: CAISDSTEAFF.

The chain couples TRBV7-6 to TRBJ1-5, with a possible D match to TRBD1 (5 bases). Between the trimmed V and J ends, which lost 4 bases and 3 bases, there was a span of 10 bases. There are 14 residues in the CDR3. Per germline, CDR1 SGHVS and CDR2 FNYEAQ. CDR3 amino acids: CASSSQVNNQPQHF. CDR3 sequence (DNA): TGTGCCAGCAGCTCACAGGTGAACAATCAGCCCCAGCATTTT.

This sequence joins TRBV6-1 and TRBJ1-1; TRBD1 might be the D (6 bases). The CDR3 is made up of 14 amino acids. The germline CDR1 and CDR2 sequences are MNHNS and SASEGT. V lost 1 base to trimming and J lost 1 base, with 7 bases between them. The CDR3 loop reads CASSEDRANTEAFF. In DNA form, the CDR3 reads TGTGCCAGCAGTGAAGACAGGGCGAACACTGAAGCTTTCTTT.

V gene TRBV6-7 combines with J gene TRBJ1-5; possibly TRBD1 for D (5 bases). TRBV6-7 is labeled an ORF, and its function is uncertain. CDR3 length: 18 amino acids. V lost 8 bases and J lost 1, with 24 bases in between. This chain's CDR3 is CASFTTAGPRRSNQPQHF. The DNA for the CDR3 is TGTGCCAGCTTTACTACAGCGGGGCCACGAAGGAGCAATCAGCCCCAGCATTTT.